This TCR beta chain was obtained from a study of blood T cells in healthy people across ages. This clonotype was detected only a few times. This CDR3 is built from 13 residues. In germline, CDR1 is SNHLY, CDR2 FYNNEI. The germline V and J ends were trimmed by 6 bases and 2 bases, with 10 bases remaining between them. Primers used in a second PCR of about 6 to 12 cycles were a sample-barcoded 5' primer and a J-beta primer mix. TCRdb ran MiXCR on the 5' RACE reads and lists one entry per CDR3 protein. The sample consists of about 1.1 million distinct CDR3 sequences, under 40% of them appearing once. V gene TRBV2 combines with J gene TRBJ1-1; no firm D call. The TCR originated in a man younger than 35 in good health. The sample comprised blood. The CDR3 spells CASRKEGNTEAFF. The CDR3 DNA reads as TGTGCCAGCAGAAAGGAGGGAAACACTGAAGCTTTCTTT.